Following are 11 T cell receptor beta chains from one sample sequenced in a study of cytomegalovirus exposure and HLA in healthy donors. Researchers ran the PCR with 60 Vbeta and 13 Jbeta primers. The repertoire was sequenced with immunoSEQ multiplex PCR; TCRdb's copy has only in-frame clones and lacks some. The data contain approximately 170,000 clones, approximately 67% of them singletons. The specimen was PBMCs. All receptors derive from a man aged 35 to 55 in good health and CMV-seronegative.

There are a few counts of this clone. The chain joins TRBV28 to TRBJ2-7; 7 nucleotides match TRBD1. V gave up 7 bases and J gave up 3 bases; unmatched junction bases: 6. Germline V gene lookup returns CDR1 MDHEN and CDR2 SYDVKM. This CDR3 is 13 amino acids long. CDR3 sequence reads: CASTRGQIYEQYF. CDR3 DNA sequence: TGTGCCAGCACCAGGGGACAGATCTACGAGCAGTACTTC. Filled out from reference TRBV28 and TRBJ2-7, the complete variable domain reads DVKVTQSSRYLVKRTGEKVFLECVQDMDHENMFWYRQDPGLGLRLIYFSYDVKMKEKGDIPEGYSVSREKKERFSLILESASTNQTSMYLCASTRGQIYEQYFGPGTRLTVT.

In its sample, this clone was seen once. This chain joins TRBV19 and TRBJ2-1; D possibly corresponds to TRBD2 (6 bases). Germline assignment: CDR1 LNHDA and CDR2 SQIVND (reference sequence). The CDR3 extends over 15 amino acids. V lost 2 bases and J lost 1, with 9 bases in between. The CDR3 sequence: CASSIMTSSYNEQFF. Written as DNA, the CDR3 is TGTGCCAGTAGTATAATGACTAGTTCCTACAATGAGCAGTTCTTC.

To note about this clone: An end of the junction differs from the germline gene, which may be a read error. The chain joins TRBV7-9 to TRBJ2-7; 8 nucleotides line up with TRBD1. The germline V gene has CDR1 SEHNR and CDR2 FQNEAQ (reference sequence). The CDR3 contains 12 residues. DNA for the CDR3: TGTTCCAGCAGCTTCACAGGGGGCGAGCAGTACTTC. It encodes CSSSFTGGEQYF.

The chain joins TRBV5-6 to TRBJ1-2; the match to TRBD1 covers 7 bases. This CDR3 contains 15 residues. The V gene's germline CDR1 is SGHDT and CDR2 YYEEEE. The trim removed 2 bases at V and 0 bases at J, leaving 4 bases unmatched. CDR3 DNA: TGTGCCAGCAGCTTCCCACAGGGGCCTAACTATGGCTACACCTTC. It encodes CASSFPQGPNYGYTF. Full variable domain (missing parts from reference TRBV5-6 and TRBJ1-2): DAGVTQSPTHLIKTRGQQVTLRCSPKSGHDTVSWYQQALGQGPQFIFQYYEEEERQRGNFPDRFSGHQFPNYSSELNVNALLLGDSALYLCASSFPQGPNYGYTFGSGTRLTVV.

The rearrangement joins TRBV7-9 to TRBJ1-1; maybe TRBD1 (6 bases). The germline V gene encodes CDR1 SEHNR and CDR2 FQNEAQ (reference sequence). The ends were cut back, 6 bases at V and 1 base at J, with 9 bases in the middle. The length of the CDR3 is 13 residues. CDR3 residues: CASSPQGNTEAFF. The CDR3 nucleotides read TGTGCCAGCAGTCCACAGGGGAACACTGAAGCTTTCTTT.

This clone was counted between two and nine times. The chain is built from TRBV10-3 and TRBJ2-3, with TRBD2 matching 10 bases. Germline V CDR1 and CDR2: ENHRY, SYGVKD. The CDR3 totals 16 residues. After removal of 0 bases from V and 6 bases from J, the junction contained 6 bases not matched to a gene. CDR3 sequence: CAISESGGTSADTQYF. The CDR3 region has the DNA TGTGCCATCAGTGAGTCGGGGGGGACTAGCGCGGATACGCAGTATTTT.

The chain combines TRBV5-6 with TRBJ1-4; no reliable D call. This CDR3 region has 15 residues. Trimming stripped 0 bases from V and 5 bases from J, with 11 bases between. CDR1 and CDR2 (germline): SGHDT, YYEEEE. Here the CDR3 reads CASSLAGRVNEKLFF. For the CDR3, the DNA is TGTGCCAGCAGCTTGGCCGGGCGGGTAAATGAAAAACTGTTTTTT.

The chain uses TRBV13 and TRBJ2-2; possible D gene TRBD1, 6 bases. This CDR3 contains 16 residues. V shed 3 bases and J shed 0 bases, with 11 bases lying between them. In germline, CDR1 is PRHDT, CDR2 FYEKMQ (reference sequence). CDR3 in DNA: TGTGCCAGCAGCTTGTCCTGGACAGCGAACACCGGGGAGCTGTTTTTT. Residues: CASSLSWTANTGELFF.

The chain links TRBV6-1 to TRBJ1-2; TRBD1 matches at 7 bases. V gave up 4 bases and J gave up 0 bases; unmatched junction bases: 11. This CDR3 contains 17 residues. Germline values: CDR1 MNHNS, CDR2 SASEGT. DNA for the CDR3: TGTGCCAGCAGTGGACAGGGCTGGAGTGGATCTAACTATGGCTACACCTTC. Translated: CASSGQGWSGSNYGYTF.

This sequence joins TRBV4-2 and TRBJ2-1; 15 positions match TRBD2. CDR3 length equals 16 residues. V was pared by 1 base and J by 9 bases, with 4 bases of the junction left unmatched. Germline V CDR1 and CDR2: LGHNA, YNFKEQ. The CDR3 sequence: CASSQGTSGRGSEQFF. In DNA form, the CDR3 reads TGTGCCAGCAGCCAAGGGACTAGCGGGAGGGGCAGTGAGCAGTTCTTC.

The rearrangement uses TRBV15 and TRBJ2-7; a possible D gene is TRBD2 (6 bases). The length of the CDR3 is 11 residues. With 9 bases removed from V and 3 bases from J, the gap between germline ends came to 9 bases. The germline CDR1 and CDR2 sequences are LNHNV and YYDKDF (reference sequence). CDR3 amino acids: CATRDFYEQYF. The CDR3, as DNA: TGTGCCACAAGGGACTTCTACGAGCAGTACTTC.